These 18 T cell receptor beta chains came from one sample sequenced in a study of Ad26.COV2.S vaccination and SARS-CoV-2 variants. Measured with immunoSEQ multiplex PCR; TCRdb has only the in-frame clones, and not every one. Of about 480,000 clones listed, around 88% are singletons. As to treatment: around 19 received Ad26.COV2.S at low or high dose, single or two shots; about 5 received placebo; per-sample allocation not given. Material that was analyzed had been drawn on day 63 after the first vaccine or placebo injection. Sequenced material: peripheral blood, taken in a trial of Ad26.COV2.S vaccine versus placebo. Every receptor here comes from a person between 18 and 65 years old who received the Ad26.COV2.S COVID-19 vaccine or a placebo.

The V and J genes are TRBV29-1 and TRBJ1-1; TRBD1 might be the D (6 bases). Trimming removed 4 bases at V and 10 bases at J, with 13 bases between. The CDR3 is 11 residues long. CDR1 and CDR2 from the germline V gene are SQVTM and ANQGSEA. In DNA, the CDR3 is TGCAGCGTTGGGGGGCGCCCGGGAGCTTTCTTT. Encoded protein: CSVGGRPGAFF.

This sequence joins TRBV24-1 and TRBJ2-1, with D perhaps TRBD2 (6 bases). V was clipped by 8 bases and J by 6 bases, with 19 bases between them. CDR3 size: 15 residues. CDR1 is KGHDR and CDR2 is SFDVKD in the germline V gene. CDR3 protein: CATTAGGRFSNEQFF. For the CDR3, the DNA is TGTGCCACCACCGCTGGAGGGAGGTTTTCCAATGAGCAGTTCTTC.

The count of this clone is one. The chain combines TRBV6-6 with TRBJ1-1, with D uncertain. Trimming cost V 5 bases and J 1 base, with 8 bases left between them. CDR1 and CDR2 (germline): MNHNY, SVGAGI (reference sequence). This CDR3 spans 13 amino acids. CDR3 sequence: CASSRVTNTEAFF. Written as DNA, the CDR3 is TGTGCCAGCAGTCGCGTAACGAACACTGAAGCTTTCTTT.

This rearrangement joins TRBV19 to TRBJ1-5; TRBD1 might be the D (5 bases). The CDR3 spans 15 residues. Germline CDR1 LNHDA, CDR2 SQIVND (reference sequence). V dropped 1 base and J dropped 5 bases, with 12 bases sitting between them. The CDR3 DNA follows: TGTGCCAGTAGTATAGGGGGGACCACCGATCAGCCCCAGCATTTT. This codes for CASSIGGTTDQPQHF. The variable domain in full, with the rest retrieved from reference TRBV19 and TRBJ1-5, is DGGITQSPKYLFRKEGQNVTLSCEQNLNHDAMYWYRQDPGQGLRLIYYSQIVNDFQKGDIAEGYSVSREKKESFPLTVTSAQKNPTAFYLCASSIGGTTDQPQHFGDGTRLSIL.

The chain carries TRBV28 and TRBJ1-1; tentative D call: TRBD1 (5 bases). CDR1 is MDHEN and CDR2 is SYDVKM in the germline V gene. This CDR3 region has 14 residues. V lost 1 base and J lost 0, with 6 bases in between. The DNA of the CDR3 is TGTGCCAGCAGTTTATCCAGGGTGAACACTGAAGCTTTCTTT. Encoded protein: CASSLSRVNTEAFF.

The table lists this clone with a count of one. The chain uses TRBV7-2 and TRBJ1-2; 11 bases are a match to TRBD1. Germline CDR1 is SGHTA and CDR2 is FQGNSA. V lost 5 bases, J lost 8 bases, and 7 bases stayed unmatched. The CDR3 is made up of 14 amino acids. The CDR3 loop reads CASSLGQGAQGYTF. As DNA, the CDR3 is TGTGCCAGCAGCCTCGGACAGGGGGCTCAAGGCTACACCTTC.

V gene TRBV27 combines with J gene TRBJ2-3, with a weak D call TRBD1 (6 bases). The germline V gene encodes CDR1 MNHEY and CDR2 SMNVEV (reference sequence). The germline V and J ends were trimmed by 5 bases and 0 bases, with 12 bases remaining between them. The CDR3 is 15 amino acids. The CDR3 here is CASSQGFLSTDTQYF. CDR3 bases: TGTGCCAGCAGTCAGGGGTTCTTAAGCACAGATACGCAGTATTTT.

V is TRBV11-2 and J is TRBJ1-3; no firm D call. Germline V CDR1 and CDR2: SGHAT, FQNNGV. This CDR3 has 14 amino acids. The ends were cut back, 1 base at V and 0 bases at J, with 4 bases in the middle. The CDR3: CASSLGSSGNTIYF. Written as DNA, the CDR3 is TGTGCCAGCAGCTTAGGTTCCTCTGGAAACACCATATATTTT.

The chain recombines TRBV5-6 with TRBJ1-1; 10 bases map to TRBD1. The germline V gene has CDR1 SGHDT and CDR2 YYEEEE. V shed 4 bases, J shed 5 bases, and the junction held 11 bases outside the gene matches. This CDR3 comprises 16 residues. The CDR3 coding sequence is TGTGCCAGCAGCGCCGGGACAGGGGCTTCGGTTACTGAAGCTTTCTTT. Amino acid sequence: CASSAGTGASVTEAFF.

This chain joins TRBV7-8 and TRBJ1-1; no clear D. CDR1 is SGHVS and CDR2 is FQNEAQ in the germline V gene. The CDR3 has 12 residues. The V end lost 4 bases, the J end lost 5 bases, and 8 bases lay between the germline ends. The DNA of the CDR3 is TGTGCCAGCAGCTATGCGGGAACTGAAGCTTTCTTT. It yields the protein CASSYAGTEAFF.

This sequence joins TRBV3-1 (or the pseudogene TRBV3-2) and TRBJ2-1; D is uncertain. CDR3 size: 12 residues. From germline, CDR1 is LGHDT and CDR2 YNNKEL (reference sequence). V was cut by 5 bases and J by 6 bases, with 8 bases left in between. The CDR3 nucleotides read TGTGCCAGCAGCGATAGAGTCAATGAGCAGTTCTTC. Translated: CASSDRVNEQFF.

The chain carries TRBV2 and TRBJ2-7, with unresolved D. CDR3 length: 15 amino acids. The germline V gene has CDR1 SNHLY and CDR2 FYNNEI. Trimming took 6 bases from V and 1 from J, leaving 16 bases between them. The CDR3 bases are TGTGCCAGCAGGACCGGGCCCTCACTATCCTACGAGCAGTACTTC. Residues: CASRTGPSLSYEQYF.

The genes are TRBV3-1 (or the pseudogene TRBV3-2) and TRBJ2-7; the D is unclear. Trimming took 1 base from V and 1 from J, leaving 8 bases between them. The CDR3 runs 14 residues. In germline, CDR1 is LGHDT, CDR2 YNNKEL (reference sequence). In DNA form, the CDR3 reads TGTGCCAGCAGCCAAGCCGTGGGTTCCTACGAGCAGTACTTC. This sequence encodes CASSQAVGSYEQYF.

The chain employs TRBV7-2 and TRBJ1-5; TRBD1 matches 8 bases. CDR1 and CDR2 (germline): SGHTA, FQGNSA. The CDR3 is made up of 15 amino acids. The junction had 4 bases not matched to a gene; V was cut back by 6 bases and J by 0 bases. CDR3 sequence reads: CASSSDRGSNQPQHF. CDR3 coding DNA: TGTGCCAGCAGTTCCGACAGGGGTAGCAATCAGCCCCAGCATTTT.

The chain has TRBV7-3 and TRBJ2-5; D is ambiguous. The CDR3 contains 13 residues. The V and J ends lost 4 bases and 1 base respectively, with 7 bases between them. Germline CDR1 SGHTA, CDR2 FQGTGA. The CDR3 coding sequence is TGTGCCAGCAGCTCTGAAGCCCAAGAGACCCAGTACTTC. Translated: CASSSEAQETQYF.

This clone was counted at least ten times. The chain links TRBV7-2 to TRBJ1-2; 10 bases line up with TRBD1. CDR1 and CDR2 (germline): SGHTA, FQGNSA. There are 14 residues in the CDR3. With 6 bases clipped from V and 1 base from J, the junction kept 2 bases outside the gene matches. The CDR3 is CASRTGGRNYGYTF. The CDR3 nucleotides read TGTGCCAGCAGGACAGGGGGCCGTAACTATGGCTACACCTTC.

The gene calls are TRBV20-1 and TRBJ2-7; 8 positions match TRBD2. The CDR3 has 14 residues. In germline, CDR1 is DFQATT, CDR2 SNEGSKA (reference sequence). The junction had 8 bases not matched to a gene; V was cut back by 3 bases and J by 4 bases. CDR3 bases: TGCAGTGCTAGTCAACAGCGGGAGTATTACGAGCAGTACTTC. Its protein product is CSASQQREYYEQYF.

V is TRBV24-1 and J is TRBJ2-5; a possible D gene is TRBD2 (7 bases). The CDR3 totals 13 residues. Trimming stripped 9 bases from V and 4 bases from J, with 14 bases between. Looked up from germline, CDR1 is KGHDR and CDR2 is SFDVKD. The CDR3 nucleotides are TGTGCCACCGAGGGGGGGGAGGGAGAGACCCAGTACTTC. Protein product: CATEGGEGETQYF.